This entry lists 22 T cell receptor beta chains sequenced from one sample in a study of breast tumors, draining lymph nodes, adjacent tissues. Using its own MiXCR run on the multiplex PCR reads, TCRdb lists one record per CDR3 protein. The sample carries 17,000 or so distinct CDR3 sequences, 43% recorded once. The specimen sequenced was breast tumor tissue. Receptor source: a female donor with breast cancer. Some clones in this sample may be carry-over from other donors' samples.

This clonotype was counted ten times or more. A much larger clone lies a single base off, so this may be a read error. The rearrangement links TRBV20-1 to TRBJ2-5; D perhaps matches TRBD2 (6 bases). From germline, CDR1 is DFQATT and CDR2 SNEGSKA (reference sequence). The CDR3 has 12 amino acids. CDR3 sequence: CSARSSRETPYF. CDR3 nucleotide sequence: TGCAGTGCTAGATCTAGCCGGGAGACCCCGTACTTC.

This clonotype was detected many times. The rearrangement joins TRBV5-1 to TRBJ1-3; D possibly corresponds to TRBD1 (5 bases). The ends were cut back, 0 bases at V and 0 bases at J, with 10 bases in the middle. From germline, CDR1 is SGHRS and CDR2 YFSETQ. CDR3 length equals 16 residues. The CDR3 bases are TGCGCCAGCAGCTTGGATGGGGGGTTCTCTGGAAACACCATATATTTT. It encodes CASSLDGGFSGNTIYF.

This clonotype was observed at least ten times. The chain links TRBV11-2 to TRBJ2-1, with D perhaps TRBD2 (5 bases). V was cut by 2 bases and J by 4 bases, with 12 bases left in between. The CDR3 runs 15 residues. Germline V lookup: CDR1 SGHAT, CDR2 FQNNGV. The CDR3 loop reads CASSLSGTEYNEQFF. Here the CDR3 DNA reads TGTGCCAGCAGCTTAAGCGGAACAGAATACAATGAGCAGTTCTTC. The full variable domain, completed using reference TRBV11-2 and TRBJ2-1, is EAGVAQSPRYKIIEKRQSVAFWCNPISGHATLYWYQQILGQGPKLLIQFQNNGVVDDSQLPKDRFSAERLKGVDSTLKIQPAKLEDSAVYLCASSLSGTEYNEQFFGPGTRLTVL.

Concerning this clonotype itself: This could be a read error, since a much larger clone is one nucleotide away. Likely a read error: the CDR3 ends without its conserved phenylalanine or tryptophan. The gene calls are TRBV27 and TRBJ2-2; 10 nucleotides agree with TRBD2. Germline V lookup: CDR1 MNHEY, CDR2 SMNVEV (reference sequence). The CDR3 covers 18 residues. The trim removed 4 bases at V and 4 bases at J, leaving 12 bases unmatched. CDR3 in amino acids: CASSSPSKAGGPTGELFL. The CDR3 bases are TGTGCCAGCAGTTCGCCCTCAAAAGCGGGAGGGCCCACCGGGGAGCTGTTTCTT.

This chain joins TRBV12-3 or TRBV12-4 and TRBJ1-6; D is unresolved. V lost 5 bases to trimming and J lost 4 bases, with 12 bases between them. This CDR3 comprises 15 residues. CDR3 loop: CASSPPGPYNSPLHF. CDR3 DNA: TGTGCCAGCAGTCCTCCCGGGCCTTATAATTCACCCCTCCACTTT.

The chain links TRBV24-1 to TRBJ2-3; 11 bases are a match to TRBD2. V was clipped by 4 bases and J by 5 bases; unmatched bases: 7. This CDR3 region has 16 residues. From germline, CDR1 is KGHDR and CDR2 SFDVKD. This CDR3 is CATSDQGLADGDTQYF. DNA of the CDR3: TGTGCCACCAGTGACCAGGGACTAGCGGACGGAGATACGCAGTATTTT.

The V and J genes are TRBV6-6 and TRBJ1-3; no reliable D call. There are 12 residues in the CDR3. With 7 bases removed from V and 2 bases from J, the gap between germline ends came to 6 bases. Germline CDR1 MNHNY, CDR2 SVGAGI (reference sequence). The CDR3 DNA sequence: TGTGCCAGCAATAATGCTGGAAACACCATATATTTT. Translating it yields CASNNAGNTIYF.

This chain connects TRBV18 to TRBJ1-2; 7 nucleotides align to TRBD1. Trimming cost V 0 bases and J 12 bases; bases outside gene matches: 4. The germline CDR1 and CDR2 sequences are KGHSH and LQKENI. CDR3 length equals 12 residues. The CDR3: CASSPPNRGNTF. CDR3 in DNA: TGTGCCAGCTCACCACCGAACAGGGGAAACACCTTC.

The table lists this clonotype with many counts. The rearrangement links TRBV5-1 to TRBJ1-3; D is uncertain. Germline V gives CDR1 SGHRS, CDR2 YFSETQ. The CDR3 spans 17 residues. V lost 4 bases and J 0 bases, leaving 17 bases between the germline ends. The CDR3 coding sequence is TGCGCCAGCAGCCCGATAAGCGGGCCCAGCTCTGGAAACACCATATATTTT. Translation gives CASSPISGPSSGNTIYF.

The sample holds many counts of this clonotype. J is TRBJ2-1 and V is TRBV6-2 or TRBV6-3, with D hard to call. CDR1 and CDR2 from the germline V gene are MNHEY and SVGEGT. The V end lost 2 bases, the J end lost 4 bases, and 6 bases lay between the germline ends. The CDR3 has 13 amino acids. This chain's CDR3 is CASSYGVYNEQFF. CDR3 DNA: TGTGCCAGCAGTTACGGTGTTTACAATGAGCAGTTCTTC.

The chain joins TRBV7-9 to TRBJ2-3; 9 nucleotides line up with TRBD1. V shed 0 bases and J 4 bases; nucleotides not matched to a gene: 8. Germline CDR1 is SEHNR and CDR2 is FQNEAQ (reference sequence). CDR3 length: 17 amino acids. This chain's CDR3 is CASSLAMTGGIADTQYF. CDR3 coding DNA: TGTGCCAGCAGCTTAGCAATGACAGGGGGGATAGCAGATACGCAGTATTTT.

This clonotype was picked up many times. The chain is built from TRBV15 and TRBJ2-2, with D uncertain. CDR3 size: 15 residues. Germline CDR1 and CDR2: LNHNV and YYDKDF (reference sequence). V lost 0 bases and J 1 base, leaving 6 bases between the germline ends. This chain's CDR3 is CATSRERRNTGELFF. The CDR3 DNA reads TGTGCCACCAGCAGAGAGAGGAGGAACACCGGGGAGCTGTTTTTT.

The chain carries TRBV5-1 and TRBJ2-2, with D unclear. Trimming removed 4 bases from V and 0 bases from J, with 10 bases in between. The CDR3 loop spans 15 amino acids. In germline, CDR1 is SGHRS, CDR2 YFSETQ. In nucleotides, the CDR3 is TGCGCCAGCAGCAGTCAGGCTTCGAACACCGGGGAGCTGTTTTTT. Encoded protein: CASSSQASNTGELFF.

In this sample, this clonotype turned up many times. A clone one base away is much larger, so this may be a read error. This chain uses TRBV20-1 with TRBJ2-7; 7 positions match TRBD2. From germline, CDR1 is DFQATT and CDR2 SNEGSKA (reference sequence). This CDR3 contains 14 residues. V lost 3 bases and J lost 6; bases outside the gene matches: 11. The CDR3 bases are TGCAGTGCTAGGAGAATTGGGGGGGGGACCGAGCAGTACTTC. It codes for CSARRIGGGTEQYF.

The sample holds many counts of this clonotype. The rearrangement joins TRBV28 to TRBJ2-3; D ambiguous. Trimming pared 6 bases from V and 2 bases from J, leaving 15 bases between. In germline, CDR1 is MDHEN, CDR2 SYDVKM. There are 15 residues in the CDR3. In DNA, the CDR3 is TGTGCCAGCAGCCCTCGGCTTGGAGTCACAGATACGCAGTATTTT. Amino acids: CASSPRLGVTDTQYF.

The chain combines TRBV5-4 with TRBJ2-3; TRBD2 matches 10 bases. This CDR3 contains 16 residues. The V and J ends lost 4 bases and 0 bases, in that order; junction bases with no gene match: 5. CDR1 and CDR2 from the germline V gene are SGHNT and YYREEE (reference sequence). DNA of the CDR3: TGTGCCAGCAGCCCTAGCGGGGGCCTTAGCACAGATACGCAGTATTTT. Translated: CASSPSGGLSTDTQYF.

As for this clonotype: As the CDR3 is not closed by the conserved phenylalanine or tryptophan, this likely results from a read error. Because the CDR3's place on the DNA is in doubt, the DNA is left out and the CDR3 is given as listed by TCRdb. The chain links TRBV19 to TRBJ2-5; no DNA check was done on the table's D call, TRBD2. Per germline, CDR1 LNHDA and CDR2 SQIVND (reference sequence). With termini counted, the CDR3 has 14 amino acids. CDR3 region: CASSPLGLQETQYS.

This clonotype showed up just once. The germline gene is not matched at one end of the junction; a read error may be the cause. The V and J genes are TRBV12-5 and TRBJ2-7; tentative D call: TRBD1 (6 bases). The CDR3 contains 16 residues. The germline gives CDR1 LGHNT, CDR2 FRNRAP. CDR3: CASGLAGAGASYEQYF. The CDR3 coding sequence is TGTGCTAGTGGTTTGGCCGGGGCAGGGGCATCCTACGAGCAGTATTTC.

This clonotype was recorded at least ten times. V usage is TRBV27 and J usage is TRBJ2-1; 9 nucleotides line up with TRBD2. The CDR3 has 17 residues. V lost 8 bases to trimming and J lost 4 bases; unmatched junction nucleotides: 15. The V gene's germline CDR1 is MNHEY and CDR2 SMNVEV (reference sequence). The DNA for the CDR3 is TGTGCCAGCGGAGTAAGTCCGTTAGCGGGAGTTTACAATGAGCAGTTCTTC. Protein product: CASGVSPLAGVYNEQFF.

This clonotype showed up many times. The rearrangement uses TRBV6-1 and TRBJ2-2; D remains unclear. V dropped 6 bases and J dropped 4 bases, with 6 bases sitting between them. There are 12 residues in the CDR3. Germline CDR1 is MNHNS and CDR2 is SASEGT. The CDR3 nucleotides read TGTGCCAGCAGGGTAGCCACCGGGGAGCTGTTTTTT. Its protein product is CASRVATGELFF.

This clonotype was picked up many times. V usage is TRBV10-2 and J usage is TRBJ2-7, with no clear D. V was cut by 3 bases and J by 4 bases, with 4 bases left in between. CDR3 size: 11 residues. Germline V lookup: CDR1 WSHSY, CDR2 SAAADI. The CDR3 DNA is TGCGCCAGCAGTGATGGGTACGAGCAGTACGTC. This translates into CASSDGYEQYV.

CDR3 DNA: TGTGCCAGCAGTGAAATCACGGCTCTCCAGGGGGGTAATGAAAAACTGTTTTTT. Residues: CASSEITALQGGNEKLFF. The chain couples TRBV2 to TRBJ1-4, with 7 bases aligning to TRBD1. The CDR3 has 18 residues. CDR1 is SNHLY, CDR2 FYNNEI, per germline. The V and J ends lost 2 bases and 4 bases, in that order; junction bases with no gene match: 13.